This is a list of T cell receptor beta chains from one sample in a study of blood T cell repertoires in COVID-19. Profiling relied on immunoSEQ multiplex PCR, and the TCRdb table lists in-frame clones only, not all of them. The data hold about 160,000 clones, with just under 95% observed a single time. Sequencing was carried out using peripheral blood. Source of these receptors: a woman aged 50 to 65 with acute or convalescent COVID-19. CDR3s leave out the opening cysteine and the closing phenylalanine or tryptophan.

V gene	CDR3 length	J gene	CDR3 protein
TRBV27	10	TRBJ2-1	ASSSGSYEQF
TRBV18	13	TRBJ2-5	ASSPFRTDQETQY
TRBV30	13	TRBJ2-7	AWSAGPGGSYEQY
TRBV5-6	15	TRBJ2-2	ASSSARERVAAGELF
TRBV5-8	12	TRBJ2-1	ASSVWGDYNEQF
TRBV6-4	11	TRBJ1-2	ASSAGTGFGYT
TRBV6-2/TRBV6-3	11	TRBJ1-2	ASSYSGDYGYT
TRBV19	10	TRBJ2-2	ASSIPRGELF
TRBV7-9	11	TRBJ1-1	ASTRTENTEAF
TRBV28	10	TRBJ1-5	ASSPGNQPQH
TRBV19	10	TRBJ2-2	ASRQGAGELF
TRBV2	12	TRBJ2-7	ASRLNSGGFGQY
TRBV4-3	11	TRBJ2-1	ASSHSSRNEQF
TRBV2	9	TRBJ1-1	ASSEGQRAF
TRBV7-2	12	TRBJ1-3	ASSLATAGNTIY
TRBV4-1	14	TRBJ1-4	ASSQINRGREEKLF
TRBV7-3	11	TRBJ1-1	ASSRTGIGEAF
TRBV11-2	11	TRBJ2-1	ASSSDRHNEQF
TRBV18	12	TRBJ1-5	ASSTTGSNQPQH
TRBV10-3	17	TRBJ1-4	AISRGQGAMGSANEKLF
TRBV7-2	13	TRBJ2-1	ASSSPGTGINEQF
TRBV2	13	TRBJ1-2	ASSEETGVVGGYT
TRBV14	15	TRBJ1-2	ASSHLKQGPTTDGYT
TRBV28	13	TRBJ1-1	ASSLLGTVNTEAF
TRBV19	14	TRBJ1-5	ASNDRETSLNQPQH
TRBV7-9	16	TRBJ1-6	ASSLDRERSSYNSPLH
TRBV7-2	13	TRBJ2-7	ASSLERGLFYKQY
TRBV4-1	14	TRBJ1-4	ASSQTLAATNEKLF
TRBV18	12	TRBJ2-1	ASSPPSTYNEQF
TRBV25-1	11	TRBJ2-7	ASRPGTVYEQY
TRBV6-5	10	TRBJ1-2	ASSPPGYGYT
TRBV10-3	11	TRBJ2-7	AASGTGPYEQY
TRBV7-9	13	TRBJ2-3	ASSFESGGRDTQY
TRBV5-1	12	TRBJ1-1	ASRPQGAATEAF
TRBV3-1/TRBV3-2	13	TRBJ1-2	ASSQTGTGNYGYT
TRBV10-3	12	TRBJ2-3	AIKRDSTADTQY
TRBV7-9	12	TRBJ1-2	ASSAVRANYGYT
TRBV7-3	14	TRBJ2-3	ASSLMASGSKDTQY
TRBV6-5	13	TRBJ1-5	ASSPGVGDNQPQH
TRBV7-9	11	TRBJ1-2	ASSSGVLYGYT
TRBV9	13	TRBJ2-3	ASSSRTGVTDTQY
TRBV28	13	TRBJ1-4	ASSLGGRGNEKLF
TRBV4-1	15	TRBJ2-4	ASSQVEIRVAKNIQY
TRBV6-6	13	TRBJ1-6	ASSYSQGYNSPLH
TRBV19	12	TRBJ1-2	ASSSRGTEYGYT
TRBV4-3	15	TRBJ2-2	ASSQDRAGGRAGELF
TRBV7-9	12	TRBJ1-1	ASRGTGMNTEAF
TRBV7-2	17	TRBJ2-1	ASSLGGTSGFSSYNEQF